The clone carrying this T cell receptor (beta chain) has a single count. Its cognate antigen is unknown. The cDNA was synthesized by 5'RACE incorporating 10-nucleotide random UMIs. Each CDR3 protein gets one entry after TCRdb re-called the 5' RACE reads with MiXCR. Here the sample spans roughly 98,000 distinct CDR3 sequences, around 13% being singletons. This sample was taken from a study of neurological immune-mediated disorders. The study's findings and limits: Across subjects, no CDR3 amino acid sequence appeared in expanded clones of more than one subject, a finding that suggested private repertoires in all groups. Healthy controls had more TCR clonal expansion than multiple sclerosis, which showed the least, whereas HTLV-1-associated myelopathy showed the most.

Trimming removed 5 bases from V and 4 bases from J; junction bases left unmatched: 6. There are 15 residues in the CDR3. Time point: longitudinal time-point 2. The unsorted libraries had their origin in 2 million PBMCs stored at -80 C. This chain joins TRBV12-3 or TRBV12-4 and TRBJ2-1, with 9 nucleotides matching TRBD2. Sequenced input: PBMCs. This receptor was taken from a female donor with HTLV-1-associated myelopathy (HAM/TSP). The CDR3 sequence is CASSLGTSSYNEQFF. The CDR3 DNA reads TGTGCCAGCAGTCTCGGGACTAGCTCATACAATGAGCAGTTCTTC.